This passage covers 25 T cell receptor beta chains from one sample sequenced in a study of blood T cell repertoires in COVID-19. The method was immunoSEQ multiplex PCR; TCRdb's version includes in-frame clones alone and lacks a portion of them. The sample lists 400,000 to 500,000 clones, nearly 90% seen once, with less than 1.5% in the top ten. Sequenced sample: PBMCs or T cells enriched from blood (not recorded which). These receptors all stem from a woman aged 18-29 years who had been exposed to COVID-19.

The chain's CDR3 is CASRPQGADSPLHF. CDR3 nucleotides: TGTGCCAGTCGGCCTCAGGGGGCGGATTCACCCCTCCACTTT. The chain employs TRBV19 and TRBJ1-6; 8 positions agree with TRBD1. The CDR3 runs to 14 residues. Trimming at V came to 8 bases and at J to 8 bases, leaving 8 bases not matched to a gene. Germline V gene sequence: CDR1 LNHDA, CDR2 SQIVND (reference sequence).

This chain connects TRBV28 to TRBJ1-6; no clear D gene. The CDR3 spans 12 residues. The germline V gene has CDR1 MDHEN and CDR2 SYDVKM. The CDR3 region is CAGSSYNSPLHF. The CDR3 nucleotides are TGTGCTGGGAGCTCCTATAATTCACCCCTCCACTTT.

V and J are TRBV5-1 and TRBJ2-2; perhaps TRBD1 as D (5 bases). The length of the CDR3 is 13 residues. Trimming removed 7 bases from V and 4 bases from J, with 11 bases in between. The germline V gene encodes CDR1 SGHRS and CDR2 YFSETQ. The CDR3 coding sequence is TGCGCCAGCGCAGGGTTTGTCACCGGGGAGCTGTTTTTT. It codes for CASAGFVTGELFF.

DNA of the CDR3: TGTGCCAGCAGCTCCGGGGGACTTAACACCGGGGAGCTGTTTTTT. Translation: CASSSGGLNTGELFF. The chain is built from TRBV6-2 or TRBV6-3 and TRBJ2-2; possible D gene TRBD2, 6 bases. From germline, CDR1 is MNHEY and CDR2 SVGEGT. The CDR3 has 15 residues. Trimming stripped 6 bases from V and 2 bases from J, with 13 bases between.

This sequence joins TRBV7-9 and TRBJ1-1; D ambiguous. CDR3 length: 15 residues. Germline CDR1 is SEHNR and CDR2 is FQNEAQ (reference sequence). Trimming shortened V by 0 bases and J by 5 bases, and 13 bases separated the two germline ends. The CDR3 is CASSLASGRRTEAFF. The CDR3 nucleotides are TGTGCCAGCAGCTTAGCGTCGGGAAGACGGACTGAAGCTTTCTTT.

This clone occurred once. CDR3 residues: CASSLTATNEKLFF. The CDR3 nucleotides are TGTGCCAGCAGTTTGACAGCAACTAATGAAAAACTGTTTTTT. V gene TRBV2 combines with J gene TRBJ1-4, with a possible D match to TRBD1 (5 bases). From germline, CDR1 is SNHLY and CDR2 FYNNEI. The CDR3 consists of 14 residues. V dropped 5 bases and J dropped 0 bases, with 7 bases sitting between them.

The chain recombines TRBV15 with TRBJ2-7, with 7 bases matching TRBD1. J gave up 1 base and V 3 bases, and 0 bases lay outside the gene matches. The CDR3 has 13 amino acids. The germline CDR1 and CDR2 sequences are LNHNV and YYDKDF (reference sequence). The CDR3: CATSRTGSYEQYF. For the CDR3, the DNA is TGTGCCACCAGCAGGACAGGGTCCTACGAGCAGTACTTC.

J is TRBJ2-7 and V is TRBV7-2; D ambiguous. Germline loops: CDR1 SGHTA, CDR2 FQGNSA. Trimming left V 1 base short and J 6 bases short, with 13 bases between. The CDR3 spans 14 residues. CDR3 amino acids: CASSLGSRVSEQYF. The CDR3 coding sequence is TGTGCCAGCAGCTTAGGATCACGAGTGAGCGAGCAGTACTTC.

The genes are TRBV5-8 and TRBJ2-2, with TRBD2 matching 11 bases. Germline trimming cut 1 base from V and 13 bases from J; bases unmatched to any gene: 9. The CDR3 totals 15 residues. CDR1 is SGHTS and CDR2 is YDEGEE in the germline V gene. As DNA, the CDR3 is TGTGCCAGCAGCTTGACTAGCGGGAGCATGGTTCGGCTGTTTTTT. Translated: CASSLTSGSMVRLFF.

This clone was seen more than once but under ten times. J is TRBJ1-1 and V is TRBV11-3; 7 nucleotides agree with TRBD1. Germline lookup yields CDR1 SGHNT and CDR2 YENEEA. This CDR3 is 14 amino acids long. The trim removed 8 bases at V and 5 bases at J, leaving 11 bases unmatched. CDR3 in DNA: TGTGCCAGCTCCCCAGGGGGTTTCGGAACTGAAGCTTTCTTT. This sequence encodes CASSPGGFGTEAFF. Filled out from reference TRBV11-3 and TRBJ1-1, the complete variable domain reads EAGVVQSPRYKIIEKKQPVAFWCNPISGHNTLYWYLQNLGQGPELLIRYENEEAVDDSQLPKDRFSAERLKGVDSTLKIQPAELGDSAVYLCASSPGGFGTEAFFGQGTRLTVV.

V gene TRBV19 combines with J gene TRBJ2-1; TRBD2 agrees at 12 bases. V was pared by 3 bases and J by 14 bases, with 5 bases of the junction left unmatched. Germline CDR1 is LNHDA and CDR2 is SQIVND (reference sequence). This CDR3 has 13 residues. In DNA form, the CDR3 reads TGTGCCAGTAGTATTACTAGCGGGAGGTTAAAGTTCTTC. Its translation: CASSITSGRLKFF.

The rearrangement uses TRBV4-3 and TRBJ2-2, with 8 positions matching TRBD1. The J segment lost 1 base and the V segment lost 5 bases, leaving 3 bases of the junction unmatched. The CDR3 covers 15 residues. Germline V CDR1 and CDR2: LGHNA, YSLEER. CDR3 amino acids: CASSEGQGNTGELFF. The CDR3 DNA sequence: TGCGCCAGCAGCGAAGGACAGGGGAACACCGGGGAGCTGTTTTTT.

The chain recombines TRBV19 with TRBJ2-7, with 10 bases matching TRBD2. Germline-derived CDR1 and CDR2 are LNHDA and SQIVND (reference sequence). The CDR3 is 14 residues long. The J segment lost 1 base and the V segment lost 4 bases, leaving 1 base of the junction unmatched. The CDR3 region has the DNA TGTGCCAGTAGTAATAGCGGGAGGTCCTACGAGCAGTACTTC. The encoded protein is CASSNSGRSYEQYF.

The chain combines TRBV13 with TRBJ2-7, with 15 bases aligning to TRBD2. The junction had 12 bases not matched to a gene; V was cut back by 5 bases and J by 4 bases. CDR3 length equals 18 residues. Germline CDR1 reads PRHDT; CDR2 reads FYEKMQ (reference sequence). The CDR3 DNA is TGTGCCAGCAGCCCCGGACTAGCGGGAGGGCTGGGGGTTTACGAGCAGTACTTC. It encodes CASSPGLAGGLGVYEQYF.

The chain recombines TRBV5-1 with TRBJ2-3; 11 nucleotides agree with TRBD2. The V segment lost 3 bases and the J segment 0 bases; nucleotides outside the gene matches: 3. CDR1 is SGHRS, CDR2 YFSETQ, per germline. The CDR3 extends over 16 amino acids. The CDR3 coding sequence is TGCGCCAGCAGCTCGGGACTAGCGGAAAGCACAGATACGCAGTATTTT. Translation: CASSSGLAESTDTQYF.

The rearrangement links TRBV7-9 to TRBJ2-1, with 10 positions matching TRBD2. J lost 8 bases, V lost 2 bases, and 6 bases had no gene match. Germline V gene lookup returns CDR1 SEHNR and CDR2 FQNEAQ (reference sequence). The CDR3 sequence is 15 residues long. The CDR3 is CASSLLAGVGYEQFF. In nucleotides, the CDR3 is TGTGCCAGCAGCTTACTAGCGGGAGTTGGTTATGAGCAGTTCTTC. Full variable domain (remainder filled in from reference TRBV7-9 and TRBJ2-1): DTGVSQNPRHKITKRGQNVTFRCDPISEHNRLYWYRQTLGQGPEFLTYFQNEAQLEKSRLLSDRFSAERPKGSFSTLEIQRTEQGDSAMYLCASSLLAGVGYEQFFGPGTRLTVL.

The V gene is TRBV18, the J gene TRBJ1-1; D gene ambiguous. Trimming took 4 bases from V and 4 from J, leaving 13 bases between them. Per germline, CDR1 KGHSH and CDR2 LQKENI. This CDR3 region has 14 residues. CDR3 protein: CASSRGDPGTEAFF. DNA for the CDR3: TGTGCCAGCTCACGAGGCGACCCGGGCACTGAAGCTTTCTTT.

The chain uses TRBV19 and TRBJ2-1; possibly TRBD2 for D (6 bases). The CDR3 consists of 15 residues. Trimming took 1 base from V and 1 from J, leaving 8 bases between them. Per germline, CDR1 LNHDA and CDR2 SQIVND (reference sequence). DNA of the CDR3: TGTGCCAGTAGTATAGCGGGAGAGTCCTACAATGAGCAGTTCTTC. Translating it yields CASSIAGESYNEQFF. Full variable domain (outside the CDR3, taken from reference TRBV19 and TRBJ2-1): DGGITQSPKYLFRKEGQNVTLSCEQNLNHDAMYWYRQDPGQGLRLIYYSQIVNDFQKGDIAEGYSVSREKKESFPLTVTSAQKNPTAFYLCASSIAGESYNEQFFGPGTRLTVL.

The chain is built from TRBV28 and TRBJ2-1, with a weak D call TRBD1 (5 bases). The germline V gene has CDR1 MDHEN and CDR2 SYDVKM. Trimming removed 7 bases from V and 2 bases from J, with 18 bases in between. The CDR3 extends over 16 amino acids. CDR3 amino acids: CASKSPTGYTYNEQFF. The CDR3 DNA is TGTGCCAGCAAGTCCCCTACAGGTTATACCTACAATGAGCAGTTCTTC. The entire variable domain, with the rest obtained from reference TRBV28 and TRBJ2-1, is as follows: DVKVTQSSRYLVKRTGEKVFLECVQDMDHENMFWYRQDPGLGLRLIYFSYDVKMKEKGDIPEGYSVSREKKERFSLILESASTNQTSMYLCASKSPTGYTYNEQFFGPGTRLTVL.

This chain links TRBV5-4 with TRBJ1-1, with D tentatively TRBD1 (6 bases). There are 12 residues in the CDR3. The germline V gene has CDR1 SGHNT and CDR2 YYREEE (reference sequence). Deletions cut 3 bases from V and 8 bases from J, with 11 bases between. In nucleotides, the CDR3 is TGTGCCAGCAGCTCGCCGGGACACGAAGCTTTCTTT. Translation: CASSSPGHEAFF.

The chain combines TRBV2 with TRBJ1-6; possibly TRBD1 for D (6 bases). This CDR3 has 13 amino acids. Germline V gene sequence: CDR1 SNHLY, CDR2 FYNNEI. CDR3 in amino acids: CAGRGAENSPLHF. The CDR3 DNA reads TGTGCGGGCAGGGGAGCGGAAAATTCACCCCTCCACTTT.

The gene calls are TRBV27 and TRBJ2-2; possibly TRBD2 for D (6 bases). Trimming cost V 5 bases and J 4 bases, with 11 bases left between them. Germline assignment: CDR1 MNHEY and CDR2 SMNVEV (reference sequence). The CDR3 covers 14 residues. The CDR3 DNA sequence: TGTGCCAGCAGTCGTGGGGGGTTCACCGGGGAGCTGTTTTTT. Protein: CASSRGGFTGELFF.

This clone was recorded once. This chain uses TRBV24-1 with TRBJ2-1; 7 bases match TRBD2. Germline lookup yields CDR1 KGHDR and CDR2 SFDVKD. This CDR3 contains 13 residues. The junction had 2 bases not matched to a gene; V was cut back by 5 bases and J by 5 bases. In DNA form, the CDR3 reads TGTGCCACCAGTGGGGGGGGGAACAATGAGCAGTTCTTC. It specifies CATSGGGNNEQFF.

The chain uses TRBV6-5 and TRBJ2-7; 7 bases line up with TRBD2. V lost 2 bases to trimming and J lost 2 bases; unmatched junction nucleotides: 9. This CDR3 comprises 16 residues. Germline V lookup: CDR1 MNHEY, CDR2 SVGAGI. The CDR3 is CASSYEARGSPYEQYF. CDR3 sequence (DNA): TGTGCCAGCAGTTACGAAGCGCGGGGGTCCCCCTACGAGCAGTACTTC.

V gene TRBV28 combines with J gene TRBJ2-7; D unresolved. V gave up 7 bases and J gave up 5 bases, with 15 bases separating them. Germline values: CDR1 MDHEN, CDR2 SYDVKM. CDR3 length: 13 residues. The CDR3 here is CASTPRLPNEQYF. Here the CDR3 DNA reads TGTGCCAGCACTCCTAGGCTGCCGAACGAGCAGTACTTC.